This T cell receptor (beta chain) emerged from a study of shared clonotypes between healthy human individuals. Study-level background: Each donor had three CD4 naive, three CD4 memory, two CD8 naive and one CD8 memory plate.

Remarks on this clone: The antigen is unknown.

Naive CD8 populations comprised CD45RO-negative cells positively selected for CCR7, excluding terminally differentiated effector memory CD45RA+ cells. V was trimmed by 5 bases and J by 3 bases, leaving 10 bases between them. The CDR3 runs 13 residues. Looked up from germline, CDR1 is WSHSY and CDR2 is SAAADI. Findings of the study overall: Only a few donors were included, so the genetic and exposure-history diversity represented was limited. When naive CD4 clonotypes were compared across four donors, around 5% were shared. Clonotypes shared by all four donors outscored non-shared clonotypes in generation probability.

Measured with immunoSEQ multiplex PCR; TCRdb has only the in-frame clones, and not every one. This table holds almost 700,000 clones, just over 90% found once. This receptor was obtained from a young man in good health. The genes are TRBV10-2 and TRBJ1-1; no reliable D call. The material sequenced was naive CD8+ T cells sorted from blood. DNA for the CDR3: TGCGCCAGCAGTCCAGGTCGGCACACTGAAGCTTTCTTT. This translates into CASSPGRHTEAFF.